The text below deals with one T cell receptor beta chain. No antigen is known for it. No base-level quality is on record; no much larger clone is a single base apart. The data originate from a study of blood T cell repertoires in COVID-19 (dated by TCRdb to the early 2020s). Some background on the complete study: Samples from collaborators originated in the United States, Italy and Spain and spanned both the acute and convalescent phases of COVID-19. The sample metadata nearly always contained a de-identified subject ID, COVID-19 status, age in years and sex. Samples came from the ongoing ImmuneRACE study (first 160 participants) plus 1,254 subjects from 6 global collaborators. HLA class I and class II types, where available, came from metadata supplied by the sample provider rather than from assay-based typing. The dataset comprised deeply sampled blood TCRbeta repertoires from subjects exposed to, actively infected with, or recovered from COVID-19. The material from the prospective study consisted of cDNA or gDNA derived from T cells, B-cell-depleted T cells, or PBMCs. A freely available public database, intended as a resource for researchers studying the immune response to SARS-CoV-2, is where the repertoires were released.

The immunoSEQ Assay, a bias-controlled multiplex PCR, was used to amplify TCRbeta CDR3 regions from genomic DNA. The paper's processing steps were these. The number of nucleated cells in each sample was estimated by amplification of reference gene primers within the assay. To quantify the absolute abundance of each unique TCRbeta CDR3 rearrangement, sequence reads were collapsed and filtered. Productive Simpson clonality was computed per sample as the square root of Simpson's diversity index over productive rearrangements. TCRdb stores this immuneACCESS table with in-frame sequences only. Part of the clones is absent; in the studies checked, under half of the shortfall reflects unresolved V genes, and no reason is known for the rest. That table furnishes V, J and clone size, whereas the DNA furnished D and trimming. For this sample there are 310,000 or so clones; about 85% appear just once. 5.5% to 7% of the sample is taken by the ten largest.

Participants in the prospective study were aged 18 to 89 years, lived in more than 20 United States geographic areas, and enrolled through a virtual design. In the prospective study, cohorts were assigned on the basis of participant-reported clinical history obtained from a screening survey and a study questionnaire. Recovered participants in ImmuneRACE Cohort 3 were defined as having two consecutive negative NP/OP PCR tests, clearance from a healthcare professional, or resolution of symptoms. Each participant in the prospective study had whole blood, serum and a nasopharyngeal or oropharyngeal swab collected by mobile phlebotomists. Additional blood draws and questionnaires over a roughly two-month period could optionally be provided by prospective study participants. Before DNA extraction, prospective study blood samples were shipped either frozen or at room temperature. V loses 3 bases, J loses 4 bases, and the germline ends lie 12 bases apart. The germline V gene sets CDR1 to MDHEN and CDR2 to SYDVKM. The CDR3 sequence holds 14 residues, the cysteine and phenylalanine included. Only CDR3 DNA is held: 42 bases, read in frame from base 1.

What the study reported, not specific to this receptor: Clinical and demographic metadata were provided uncurated, with the amount varying by source and participant.

The sample taken for sequencing was PBMCs or T cells enriched from blood (not recorded which). This clonotype was sampled from a woman in her 30s who had recovered from COVID-19. The rearrangement combines TRBV28 with TRBJ2-5, with a weak D call of TRBD2 (6 bases match). CDR3 region: CASSLVGRGETQYF. In nucleotide form, the sequence is TGTGCCAGCAGTTTGGTAGGGCGGGGAGAGACCCAGTACTTC.